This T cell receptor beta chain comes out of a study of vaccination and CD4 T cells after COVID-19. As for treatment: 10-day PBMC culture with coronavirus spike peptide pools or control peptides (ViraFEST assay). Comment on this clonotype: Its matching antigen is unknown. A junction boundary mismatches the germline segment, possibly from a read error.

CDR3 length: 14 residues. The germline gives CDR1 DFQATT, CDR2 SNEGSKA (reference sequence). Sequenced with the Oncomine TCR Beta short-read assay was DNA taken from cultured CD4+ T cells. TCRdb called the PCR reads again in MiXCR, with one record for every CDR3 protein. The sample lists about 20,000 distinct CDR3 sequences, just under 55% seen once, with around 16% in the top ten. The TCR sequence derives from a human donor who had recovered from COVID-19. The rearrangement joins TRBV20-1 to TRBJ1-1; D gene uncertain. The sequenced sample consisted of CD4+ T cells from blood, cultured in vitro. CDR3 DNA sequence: TGTAGTGCGCGGAGCCTCCGTGGGAATACTGAAGCTTTCTTT. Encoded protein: CSARSLRGNTEAFF.